The entry that follows covers one T cell receptor (beta chain) sequence. The antigen is unknown. This sample is drawn from a study of PD-1 blockade in mismatch repair-deficient tumors. Overall study context: All were previously treated, progressing patients with some twelve mismatch repair-deficient cancer types. Study conclusions and caveats: After pembrolizumab, tumor-resident clones rose rapidly, then generally contracted before radiologic responses.

The repertoire was sequenced with immunoSEQ multiplex PCR; TCRdb's copy has only in-frame clones and lacks some. The profile shows around 62,000 clones, 78% of them singletons. A few pembrolizumab responders had their TCRs sequenced. The CDR3 sequence is 14 residues long. The clonotype originates from an adult with mismatch repair-deficient cancer. V is TRBV21-1 and J is TRBJ2-5; the table's D call, TRBD1, has no DNA check behind it. TRBV21-1 is designated a pseudogene. The source was peripheral blood, collected 2 weeks after starting pembrolizumab. The CDR3 here is CASSKRQDQETQYF. The CDR3 region has the DNA TGTGCCAGCAGCAAAAGGCAGGACCAAGAGACCCAGTACTTC.